This T cell receptor (beta chain) stems from a study of vaccination effects on CD4 cells after COVID-19. Study as a whole: Once vaccinated, a few convalescent patients were sampled both early and late afterward. A median of 72 days separated the second dose and sampling. PBMC were cultured at under 2.5 million per well with 9.5 to 10 IU/ml IL-2 and around 9.2 ug/ml peptides. Study outcomes and limitations: Infection-derived and vaccine-derived clones contracted markedly late after vaccination.

Concerning this clone itself: Its antigen is not known.

Scientists isolated CD4+ T cells after an approximately 9-day culture period ended. From March to December 2020, the person had a SARS-CoV-2 infection that was confirmed by PCR. Participants completed two doses of the BNT162b2 or mRNA-1273 vaccine. Germline V lookup: CDR1 MGHRA, CDR2 YSYEKL. The CDR3 runs 13 residues. Trimming at V came to 1 base and at J to 14 bases, leaving 5 bases not matched to a gene. TCRdb keeps only in-frame clones here, not all; method: immunoSEQ multiplex PCR. Here the sample spans over 35,000 clones, just over 75% being singletons. The TCR sequence derives from a human donor who had a prior SARS-CoV-2 infection. Sequencing was performed on CD4+ T cells from PBMCs cultured without peptide, taken after COVID-19 vaccination. The V gene is TRBV4-1, the J gene TRBJ2-1; TRBD2 matches at 10 bases. CDR3 coding DNA: TGCGCCAGCAGCCAAGTGCTGAGCGGGAGGGAGTTCTTC. It yields the protein CASSQVLSGREFF.